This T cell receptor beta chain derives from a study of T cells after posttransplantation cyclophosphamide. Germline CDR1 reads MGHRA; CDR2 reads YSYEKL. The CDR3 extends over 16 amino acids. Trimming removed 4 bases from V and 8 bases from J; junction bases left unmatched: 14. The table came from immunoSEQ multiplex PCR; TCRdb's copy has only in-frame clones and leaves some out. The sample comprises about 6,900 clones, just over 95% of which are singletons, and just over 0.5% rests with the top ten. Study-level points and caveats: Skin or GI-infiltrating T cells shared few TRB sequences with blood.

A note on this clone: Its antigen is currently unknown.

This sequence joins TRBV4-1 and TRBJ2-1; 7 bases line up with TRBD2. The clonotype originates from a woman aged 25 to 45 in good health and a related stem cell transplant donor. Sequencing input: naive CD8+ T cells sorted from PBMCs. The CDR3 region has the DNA TGCGCCAGCAGCCCTGGGGAAGCGGGGCCTCGGGATGAGCAGTTCTTC. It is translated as CASSPGEAGPRDEQFF.